The 11 T cell receptor beta chains in this list originate from one sample, sequenced in a study of Graves' ophthalmopathy and Graves' hyperthyroidism. The authors amplified TCR beta CDR3 regions, and they did so from RNA transcripts for repertoire sequencing. Scientists carried out first-round RT-PCR using HTBI primers and then a second-round multiplex PCR. MiXCR was run by TCRdb on the multiplex PCR reads, yielding one entry per CDR3 protein. The table includes 400,000 to 450,000 distinct CDR3 sequences, around 20% detected once. The sample taken for sequencing was peripheral blood. The receptor source for this set is a woman aged 18-30 years with stable Graves' hyperthyroidism.

This clonotype was observed at least ten times. The chain combines TRBV15 with TRBJ2-7; a weak D match, TRBD1 (5 bases). Germline assignment: CDR1 LNHNV and CDR2 YYDKDF (reference sequence). Trimming took off 9 bases at V and 4 bases at J, with 19 bases between the two ends. The CDR3 is 14 residues long. This CDR3 is CATSTSRQTYEQYF. DNA for the CDR3: TGTGCCACTAGTACCTCGAGACAGACTTACGAGCAGTACTTC.

This rearrangement joins TRBV27 to TRBJ2-5; D might be TRBD1 (6 bases). The germline V gene has CDR1 MNHEY and CDR2 SMNVEV (reference sequence). The CDR3 totals 11 residues. Trimming cost V 6 bases and J 10 bases, with 12 bases left between them. CDR3 sequence: CASRTGPLQYF. Here the CDR3 DNA reads TGTGCCAGCAGGACAGGACCCCTCCAGTACTTC.

This clonotype was detected ten times or more. The gene calls are TRBV5-1 and TRBJ1-1; 10 bases align to TRBD1. Per germline, CDR1 SGHRS and CDR2 YFSETQ. The V segment lost 4 bases and the J segment 4 bases; nucleotides outside the gene matches: 7. This CDR3 has 15 amino acids. The CDR3 spells CASSRGTGARTEAFF. In DNA form, the CDR3 reads TGCGCCAGCAGCCGAGGGACAGGGGCGCGCACTGAAGCTTTCTTT.

This chain connects TRBV19 to TRBJ1-3; D is ambiguous. The CDR3 extends over 14 amino acids. Per the germline V gene, CDR1 is LNHDA and CDR2 is SQIVND (reference sequence). The V end was cut by 2 bases, the J end by 2 bases, with 7 bases between. The CDR3 here is CASSIRRAGNTIYF. For the CDR3, the DNA is TGTGCCAGTAGTATACGGAGGGCTGGAAACACCATATATTTT.

This clonotype was seen ten or more times. The DNA of the CDR3 is TGCGCCAGCAGCCAAGAGGCGGGGGGGTACTGGTTCGAGCAGTACTTC. It specifies CASSQEAGGYWFEQYF. V and J are TRBV4-1 and TRBJ2-7; TRBD2 matches at 9 bases. The junction had 9 bases not matched to a gene; V was cut back by 0 bases and J by 6 bases. Germline CDR1 reads MGHRA; CDR2 reads YSYEKL. The CDR3 is 16 amino acids.

Ten or more counts support this clonotype. The chain carries TRBV24-1 and TRBJ2-2; unclear D gene. The CDR3 is made up of 14 amino acids. Germline V lookup: CDR1 KGHDR, CDR2 SFDVKD. Trimming shortened V by 3 bases and J by 4 bases, and 8 bases separated the two germline ends. The CDR3 sequence is CATSDQTRTGELFF. The CDR3, as DNA: TGTGCCACCAGTGATCAGACTCGCACCGGGGAGCTGTTTTTT.

CDR3 amino acids: CASSRVGVVVTGELFF. The CDR3 bases are TGCGCCAGCAGCCGGGTCGGGGTAGTAGTAACCGGGGAGCTGTTTTTT. The chain joins TRBV4-1 to TRBJ2-2; perhaps TRBD2 as D (5 bases). Deletions cut 4 bases from V and 5 bases from J, with 17 bases between. Per germline, CDR1 MGHRA and CDR2 YSYEKL. This CDR3 is built from 16 residues.

This clonotype appeared a few times. The CDR3 loop reads CAWSTQGVGTEAFF. The CDR3 DNA sequence: TGTGCCTGGAGTACACAGGGAGTAGGTACTGAAGCTTTCTTT. V and J are TRBV30 and TRBJ1-1; D is perhaps TRBD1 (6 bases). Germline V gene data show CDR1 as GTSNPN and CDR2 as SVGIG (reference sequence). CDR3 length: 14 amino acids. Trimming left V 2 bases short and J 5 bases short, with 15 bases between.

There are many counts of this clonotype. The V gene is TRBV6-5, the J gene TRBJ2-7; a possible D gene is TRBD2 (6 bases). Germline V gene data show CDR1 as MNHEY and CDR2 as SVGAGI. This CDR3 spans 14 amino acids. V was shortened by 7 bases and J by 1 base, with 14 bases between the two germline ends. CDR3 DNA sequence: TGTGCCAGCAAGCCCGGGACTGCATCCTACGAGCAGTACTTC. Protein: CASKPGTASYEQYF.

The chain couples TRBV25-1 to TRBJ2-5; D might be TRBD2 (5 bases). This CDR3 has 14 amino acids. The V end was cut by 1 base, the J end by 5 bases, with 11 bases between. Looked up from germline, CDR1 is MGHDK and CDR2 is SYGVNS. The DNA of the CDR3 is TGTGCCAGCAGTGAATCTGAGGGCCCGGAGACCCAGTACTTC. This translates into CASSESEGPETQYF.

This clonotype has ten or more counts. This chain joins TRBV28 and TRBJ1-5; tentatively, D is TRBD1 (5 bases). Germline CDR1 reads MDHEN; CDR2 reads SYDVKM. Trimming stripped 6 bases from V and 2 bases from J, with 11 bases between. This CDR3 contains 14 residues. For the CDR3, the DNA is TGTGCCAGCAGCCCAGGGATCGGCAATCAGCCCCAGCATTTT. Its protein product is CASSPGIGNQPQHF.